This entry features one TCR beta chain sequence. Antigen unknown. This sample was taken from a study of cytomegalovirus exposure and HLA in healthy donors. Study findings and constraints: Using a false discovery rate of 0.05, a later analysis showed that approximately 17,000 TCR beta sequences were associated with HLA alleles.

Looked up from germline, CDR1 is LNHDA and CDR2 is SQIVND (reference sequence). There are 15 residues in the CDR3. The PCR had 60 Vbeta and 13 Jbeta primers. TCRdb keeps only in-frame clones here, not all; method: immunoSEQ multiplex PCR. The data show about 91,000 clones, with about 89% seen just once and about a tenth held by the top ten. Sequencing was done on a sample of PBMCs. The chain employs TRBV19 and TRBJ1-1, with TRBD1 matching over 10 bases. The receptor was isolated from a man aged 25-45 years in good health and CMV-seropositive. This CDR3 reads CAVDRGLGSNTEAFF. CDR3 bases: TGTGCTGTGGACAGGGGGTTGGGGTCGAACACTGAAGCTTTCTTT.